Listed here are 10 T cell receptor beta chains from one sample, sequenced in a study of T cells in Graves' hyperthyroidism and ophthalmopathy. TCR beta CDR3 regions were amplified from RNA. In the first-round RT-PCR of the TCR CDR3, the HTBI primer set was used. TCRdb redid the calling of the multiplex PCR reads with MiXCR, one entry per CDR3 protein. The sample has about 380,000 distinct CDR3 sequences; roughly 14% are singletons. Sequencing used blood. These receptors were collected from a woman aged 60-75 years with Graves' hyperthyroidism.

The chain has TRBV20-1 and TRBJ1-5; TRBD1 might be the D (6 bases). The CDR3 has 14 amino acids. The germline V gene encodes CDR1 DFQATT and CDR2 SNEGSKA (reference sequence). V was cut by 1 base and J by 5 bases, with 12 bases left in between. The CDR3: CSARASGADQPQHF. As DNA, the CDR3 is TGCAGTGCTAGAGCCTCGGGGGCGGATCAGCCCCAGCATTTT.

This clonotype has ten or more counts. This sequence joins TRBV5-1 and TRBJ1-5; D perhaps matches TRBD1 (6 bases). The CDR3 is made up of 16 amino acids. The germline V gene has CDR1 SGHRS and CDR2 YFSETQ. The ends were cut back, 0 bases at V and 0 bases at J, with 10 bases in the middle. The CDR3: CASSLEGGYSNQPQHF. The CDR3 bases are TGCGCCAGCAGCTTGGAGGGGGGGTATAGCAATCAGCCCCAGCATTTT.

This clonotype appeared a few times. The gene calls are TRBV9 and TRBJ1-3; D is perhaps TRBD1 (6 bases). Germline V gene lookup returns CDR1 SGDLS and CDR2 YYNGEE. The CDR3 loop spans 18 amino acids. Between the trimmed V and J ends, which lost 0 bases and 0 bases, there was a span of 16 bases. CDR3 sequence reads: CASSVAGGRGDSGNTIYF. The CDR3 nucleotides are TGTGCCAGCAGCGTAGCGGGAGGTAGGGGGGACTCTGGAAACACCATATATTTT.

The rearrangement joins TRBV12-3 or TRBV12-4 to TRBJ2-5; the match to TRBD2 covers 16 bases. The V and J ends lost 6 bases and 4 bases, in that order; junction bases with no gene match: 8. The CDR3 runs to 17 residues. CDR3 in amino acids: CASSRGLAGGRGETQYF. DNA for the CDR3: TGTGCCAGCAGCCGGGGACTAGCGGGAGGGAGGGGAGAGACCCAGTACTTC.

This clonotype was recorded a few times. The chain joins TRBV11-2 to TRBJ2-2, with D unclear. The ends were cut back, 5 bases at V and 6 bases at J, with 16 bases in the middle. This CDR3 has 15 amino acids. Germline values: CDR1 SGHAT, CDR2 FQNNGV. For the CDR3, the DNA is TGTGCCAGCAGCGCACCCTCCCTGGCCGCCGGGGAGCTGTTTTTT. Residues: CASSAPSLAAGELFF.

The gene calls are TRBV2 and TRBJ2-5; D not resolved. V was trimmed by 7 bases and J by 2 bases, leaving 11 bases between them. Germline CDR1 reads SNHLY; CDR2 reads FYNNEI. The CDR3 sequence is 13 residues long. The CDR3 loop reads CASTKQGQETQYF. The CDR3 nucleotides are TGTGCCAGCACTAAGCAAGGGCAAGAGACCCAGTACTTC.

This clonotype was seen at least ten times. The chain carries TRBV29-1 and TRBJ2-5; 12 nucleotides align to TRBD2. The V segment lost 4 bases and the J segment 5 bases; nucleotides outside the gene matches: 20. CDR3 length equals 19 residues. The germline V gene has CDR1 SQVTM and CDR2 ANQGSEA. The chain's CDR3 is CSVADRELDRLAGGETQYF. The CDR3 region has the DNA TGCAGCGTTGCCGATCGGGAGTTAGACCGGCTAGCGGGAGGGGAGACCCAGTACTTC.

This clonotype has only a few counts. The J gene is TRBJ2-2, the V gene TRBV5-1; D unclear. CDR1 is SGHRS, CDR2 YFSETQ, per germline. The V and J ends lost 3 bases and 5 bases respectively, with 14 bases between them. The CDR3 runs to 15 residues. CDR3: CASSSQTVTTGELFF. CDR3 bases: TGCGCCAGCAGCTCACAGACGGTCACTACCGGGGAGCTGTTTTTT.

This clonotype was detected many times. The V gene is TRBV2, the J gene TRBJ1-5; D gene unclear. Germline CDR1 and CDR2: SNHLY and FYNNEI. This CDR3 is 13 amino acids long. Trimming stripped 5 bases from V and 7 bases from J, with 12 bases between. In DNA, the CDR3 is TGTGCCAGCAGTAGAGGAGTTGGGCAGCCCCAGCATTTT. Translation gives CASSRGVGQPQHF. The entire variable domain, with the rest obtained from reference TRBV2 and TRBJ1-5, is as follows: EPEVTQTPSHQVTQMGQEVILRCVPISNHLYFYWYRQILGQKVEFLVSFYNNEISEKSEIFDDQFSVERPDGSNFTLKIRSTKLEDSAMYFCASSRGVGQPQHFGDGTRLSIL.

This clonotype was detected many times. The V call is TRBV30, the J call TRBJ2-3, with D unclear. The CDR3 runs 12 residues. Germline-derived CDR1 and CDR2 are GTSNPN and SVGIG (reference sequence). The V gene lost 5 bases and the J gene lost 2 bases, with 8 bases spanning the gap. The CDR3 region is CAWSRFTDTQYF. CDR3 in DNA: TGTGCCTGGTCACGGTTCACAGATACGCAGTATTTT.